This entry is about one TCR beta chain. Its antigen is unidentified. The sample belongs to a study of cytomegalovirus exposure and HLA in healthy donors. Findings of the study overall: As a later analysis showed, a missense DCLRE1C variant was linked to trimming of TCR beta V- and J-genes. Reported performance of the classifier showed diagnosis of cytomegalovirus status with high specificity and sensitivity. It was likely that a cluster of highly shared sequence variants was a sequencing artifact.

The PCR contained 60 Vbeta and 13 Jbeta primers. Libraries were prepared by immunoSEQ multiplex PCR; TCRdb keeps only in-frame clonotypes and omits some of them. The sample yields roughly 180,000 clones, 84% seen once. The CDR3 sequence is 14 residues long. V shed 3 bases and J shed 9 bases, with 15 bases lying between them. Germline V lookup: CDR1 LGHNA, CDR2 YNFKEQ. The TCR originated in a young man in good health and CMV-seronegative. The specimen was PBMCs. J is TRBJ2-1 and V is TRBV4-2; no definite D call. The CDR3 protein is CASSQKGLVPEQFF. CDR3 sequence (DNA): TGTGCCAGCAGCCAGAAAGGCCTAGTCCCTGAGCAGTTCTTC.